Listed here are 28 T cell receptor beta chains from one sample, sequenced in a study of ipilimumab plus nivolumab after autologous stem cell transplantation. TCRdb keeps only in-frame clones here, not all; method: immunoSEQ multiplex PCR. The sample includes tens of thousands of clones, about 83% of them seen just once. The specimen was PBMCs, collected in a trial of ipilimumab plus nivolumab as post-transplant consolidation. The receptor set was obtained from a male donor with diffuse large B-cell lymphoma.

DNA for the CDR3: TGTGCCAGCAGCTTAGCTAAGGGTAGCGAAACCTACGAGCAGTACTTC. Its translation is CASSLAKGSETYEQYF. This rearrangement joins TRBV11-2 to TRBJ2-7; tentative D call: TRBD2 (5 bases). Germline lookup yields CDR1 SGHAT and CDR2 FQNNGV. V lost 1 base and J 2 bases, leaving 15 bases between the germline ends. This CDR3 is built from 16 residues.

This clone was seen only once. The chain uses TRBV19 and TRBJ1-4, with 8 bases that match TRBD1. J was trimmed by 1 base and V by 4 bases; bases with no gene match: 5. This CDR3 is 16 amino acids long. Germline V gene data show CDR1 as LNHDA and CDR2 as SQIVND (reference sequence). The CDR3 reads CASSTLDRGTNEKLFF. DNA for the CDR3: TGTGCCAGTAGTACCTTAGACAGGGGAACTAATGAAAAACTGTTTTTT.

The chain combines TRBV9 with TRBJ2-1; D is perhaps TRBD2 (5 bases). The CDR3 length is 16 residues. The germline V and J ends were trimmed by 0 bases and 3 bases, with 13 bases remaining between them. Germline V CDR1 and CDR2: SGDLS, YYNGEE. CDR3 coding DNA: TGTGCCAGCAGCGTAGGAGAGGGTAATCTCTACAATGAGCAGTTCTTC. It is translated as CASSVGEGNLYNEQFF.

The V gene is TRBV2, the J gene TRBJ2-4, with D perhaps TRBD1 (7 bases). This CDR3 region has 13 residues. Deletions cut 6 bases from V and 5 bases from J, with 11 bases between. The germline V gene encodes CDR1 SNHLY and CDR2 FYNNEI. Here the CDR3 reads CASRRDRQNIQYF. CDR3 nucleotide sequence: TGTGCCAGCAGGCGGGACAGACAAAACATTCAGTACTTC.

The chain is built from TRBV6-1 and TRBJ1-1; perhaps TRBD1 as D (5 bases). CDR1 and CDR2 from the germline V gene are MNHNS and SASEGT. CDR3 length: 12 residues. V was pared by 6 bases and J by 5 bases, with 10 bases between. The CDR3 bases are TGTGCCAGCAGGACGGGGGTAACTGAAGCTTTCTTT. This sequence encodes CASRTGVTEAFF.

For the CDR3, the DNA is TGTGCCAGCAGCTTAGGAGGACGGGCAATCCAAGAGACCCAGTACTTC. Amino acids: CASSLGGRAIQETQYF. The chain has TRBV11-2 and TRBJ2-5; no definite D call. In germline, CDR1 is SGHAT, CDR2 FQNNGV. V was pared by 1 base and J by 1 base, with 13 bases between. This CDR3 comprises 16 residues.

The V gene is TRBV13, the J gene TRBJ1-4; no reliable D call. Germline V gene sequence: CDR1 PRHDT, CDR2 FYEKMQ (reference sequence). The V and J ends lost 1 base and 3 bases respectively, with 12 bases between them. This CDR3 contains 16 residues. CDR3 DNA sequence: TGTGCCAGCAGCTTAGTCAGTGGTGGGGCTAATGAAAAACTGTTTTTT. Its protein product is CASSLVSGGANEKLFF.

This clone was seen a single time. The chain is built from TRBV11-2 and TRBJ2-1; TRBD2 aligns across 11 bases. Germline V lookup: CDR1 SGHAT, CDR2 FQNNGV. The trim removed 5 bases at V and 0 bases at J, leaving 6 bases unmatched. The CDR3 loop spans 17 amino acids. The CDR3 DNA sequence: TGTGCCAGCAGCCCAGGGCTAGCGGGGGGCTCCTACAATGAGCAGTTCTTC. Translated: CASSPGLAGGSYNEQFF. Full variable domain (rest looked up from reference TRBV11-2 and TRBJ2-1): EAGVAQSPRYKIIEKRQSVAFWCNPISGHATLYWYQQILGQGPKLLIQFQNNGVVDDSQLPKDRFSAERLKGVDSTLKIQPAKLEDSAVYLCASSPGLAGGSYNEQFFGPGTRLTVL.

V usage is TRBV30 and J usage is TRBJ2-3, with D possibly matching TRBD2 (6 bases). Germline V CDR1 and CDR2: GTSNPN, SVGIG (reference sequence). The CDR3 covers 15 residues. The germline V and J ends were trimmed by 2 bases and 0 bases, with 12 bases remaining between them. The CDR3 reads CAWSSGGGSTDTQYF. CDR3 DNA sequence: TGTGCCTGGAGTTCCGGGGGAGGTAGCACAGATACGCAGTATTTT.

V is TRBV7-2 and J is TRBJ2-2; TRBD1 matches 7 bases. V was pared by 6 bases and J by 3 bases, with 1 base of the junction left unmatched. The germline CDR1 and CDR2 sequences are SGHTA and FQGNSA. The CDR3 sequence is 13 residues long. The CDR3: CASRTGYTGELFF. CDR3 DNA sequence: TGTGCCAGCAGGACAGGGTACACCGGGGAGCTGTTTTTT.

J is TRBJ2-3 and V is TRBV19; D gene uncertain. V was pared by 6 bases and J by 8 bases, with 18 bases between. CDR1 and CDR2 (germline): LNHDA, SQIVND (reference sequence). The CDR3 consists of 14 residues. The CDR3 here is CASRPSPGWATQYF. CDR3 in DNA: TGTGCCAGTAGACCCTCCCCCGGGTGGGCTACGCAGTATTTT.

The J gene is TRBJ1-4, the V gene TRBV9; D gene uncertain. Trimming cost V 4 bases and J 0 bases, with 7 bases left between them. The CDR3 runs 14 residues. Germline V gene sequence: CDR1 SGDLS, CDR2 YYNGEE. CDR3 loop: CASSSLSTNEKLFF. The CDR3 DNA sequence: TGTGCCAGCAGCTCGCTTTCAACTAATGAAAAACTGTTTTTT.

The chain couples TRBV4-1 to TRBJ2-7, with D tentatively TRBD1 (6 bases). V was pared by 4 bases and J by 3 bases, with 16 bases between. CDR1 is MGHRA and CDR2 is YSYEKL in the germline V gene. The CDR3 runs 15 residues. CDR3 coding DNA: TGCGCCAGCAGCCTCAACCGGGACAAGAGCTACGAGCAGTACTTC. Encoded protein: CASSLNRDKSYEQYF.

This chain connects TRBV10-3 to TRBJ1-1, with 11 nucleotides matching TRBD1. From germline, CDR1 is ENHRY and CDR2 SYGVKD. CDR3 length: 14 residues. Losses at the gene ends were 8 bases for V and 4 bases for J; bases not matched to a gene: 6. The CDR3 region is CAIGQGAWGTEAFF. CDR3 DNA: TGTGCCATCGGACAGGGGGCGTGGGGCACTGAAGCTTTCTTT.

This clone was seen a handful of times. The chain carries TRBV6-1 and TRBJ1-1, with TRBD1 matching over 8 bases. Unmatched junction bases numbered 8, after V lost 6 bases and J lost 11 bases. This CDR3 is built from 12 residues. Germline lookup yields CDR1 MNHNS and CDR2 SASEGT. The DNA of the CDR3 is TGTGCCAGCAGGACTGACAGGGGACGGGCTTTCTTT. Translating it yields CASRTDRGRAFF.

J is TRBJ1-3 and V is TRBV7-9; D is perhaps TRBD1 (5 bases). V was shortened by 5 bases and J by 0 bases, with 17 bases between the two germline ends. CDR3 length equals 17 residues. Germline V lookup: CDR1 SEHNR, CDR2 FQNEAQ (reference sequence). In DNA, the CDR3 is TGTGCCAGCAGCCCAACAGGTCCGGGGATCTCTGGAAACACCATATATTTT. Translation: CASSPTGPGISGNTIYF.

The rearrangement joins TRBV4-2 to TRBJ1-4; D remains unclear. V gave up 6 bases and J gave up 8 bases, with 16 bases separating them. Per germline, CDR1 LGHNA and CDR2 YNFKEQ. This CDR3 comprises 14 residues. The CDR3 nucleotides are TGTGCCAGCAGTCCAAAGGCGGGGAGAGAAAAACTGTTTTTT. It yields the protein CASSPKAGREKLFF.

This clone was counted between two and nine times. The rearrangement uses TRBV4-2 and TRBJ1-4; D is uncertain. Germline V gives CDR1 LGHNA, CDR2 YNFKEQ. The CDR3 spans 15 residues. V was shortened by 1 base and J by 8 bases, with 14 bases between the two germline ends. The CDR3: CASSQASRVGEKLFF. The CDR3 region has the DNA TGTGCCAGCAGCCAAGCCAGCCGGGTTGGGGAAAAACTGTTTTTT.

The chain's CDR3 is CASSDPTGANEKLFF. The CDR3 DNA follows: TGTGCCAGCAGCGATCCGACTGGCGCGAATGAAAAACTGTTTTTT. The rearrangement links TRBV5-4 to TRBJ1-4; D remains unclear. Deletions cut 4 bases from V and 5 bases from J, with 15 bases between. The germline V gene has CDR1 SGHNT and CDR2 YYREEE (reference sequence). CDR3 length: 15 amino acids.

The V and J genes are TRBV30 and TRBJ1-2; possibly TRBD1 for D (6 bases). Germline V lookup: CDR1 GTSNPN, CDR2 SVGIG (reference sequence). The V gene lost 4 bases and the J gene lost 0 bases, with 15 bases spanning the gap. This CDR3 is 15 amino acids long. The CDR3 sequence: CAWISIGGPNYGYTF. The CDR3 coding sequence is TGTGCCTGGATCTCAATTGGGGGGCCTAACTATGGCTACACCTTC.

Details on this clone: The conserved final phenylalanine or tryptophan is absent from the CDR3, which likely points to a read error. The chain links TRBV15 to TRBJ2-7; 9 nucleotides agree with TRBD1. The germline V gene has CDR1 LNHNV and CDR2 YYDKDF (reference sequence). The CDR3 spans 16 residues. The V segment lost 1 base and the J segment 3 bases; nucleotides outside the gene matches: 7. The CDR3 DNA sequence: TGTGCCACCAGCAGAGTCTCGACAGGGGGGAGCTACGAGCAGTACCTC. Encoded protein: CATSRVSTGGSYEQYL.

In its sample, this clone was seen once. The chain is built from TRBV5-6 and TRBJ2-7; the D gene is possibly TRBD1 (5 bases). V shed 4 bases and J shed 0 bases, with 23 bases lying between them. The germline V gene has CDR1 SGHDT and CDR2 YYEEEE. This CDR3 region has 18 residues. This chain's CDR3 is CASSRFWGVLAASYEQYF. The DNA of the CDR3 is TGTGCCAGCAGCCGGTTTTGGGGCGTGCTGGCGGCCTCCTACGAGCAGTACTTC.

A word on this clone: At one end, the junction sequence differs from germline, possibly due to a read error. The J gene is TRBJ1-2, the V gene TRBV20-1, with 8 bases aligning to TRBD1. Germline values: CDR1 DFQATT, CDR2 SNEGSKA (reference sequence). There are 9 residues in the CDR3. CDR3 in amino acids: CSALGQGRF. CDR3 DNA: TGCAGTGCTCTCGGACAGGGACGCTTC.

The chain uses TRBV19 and TRBJ2-7, with 7 bases that match TRBD1. There are 16 residues in the CDR3. Germline V gene data show CDR1 as LNHDA and CDR2 as SQIVND (reference sequence). With 5 bases clipped from V and 7 bases from J, the junction kept 17 bases outside the gene matches. As DNA, the CDR3 is TGTGCCAGTAGTTTCTACCACACAGGGGATAGGATTGAGCAGTACTTC. Translation: CASSFYHTGDRIEQYF.

The CDR3 is CASSLGAGYSPEAFF. CDR3 sequence (DNA): TGCGCCAGCAGCTTGGGGGCAGGGTACTCTCCTGAAGCTTTCTTT. The rearrangement links TRBV5-1 to TRBJ1-1, with D possibly TRBD1 on 5 matching bases. Trimming pared 0 bases from V and 6 bases from J, leaving 15 bases between. CDR1 is SGHRS, CDR2 YFSETQ, per germline. CDR3 size: 15 residues.

The gene calls are TRBV4-1 and TRBJ1-4; 7 bases agree with TRBD1. The V gene's germline CDR1 is MGHRA and CDR2 YSYEKL. Unmatched junction bases numbered 5, after V lost 4 bases and J lost 0 bases. There are 16 residues in the CDR3. The CDR3 DNA follows: TGCGCCAGCAGCCCTGGACAGGAGTCAACTAATGAAAAACTGTTTTTT. Its translation is CASSPGQESTNEKLFF.

The chain combines TRBV18 with TRBJ2-7; 9 positions agree with TRBD1. The CDR3 runs 15 residues. The ends lost 5 bases at V and 6 bases at J; junction bases unmatched: 11. Germline loops: CDR1 KGHSH, CDR2 LQKENI. CDR3 region: CASSSKGQGQGEQYF. CDR3 DNA sequence: TGTGCCAGCTCAAGCAAAGGACAGGGACAGGGCGAGCAGTACTTC.

The chain combines TRBV9 with TRBJ2-1; 14 bases match TRBD2. CDR1 is SGDLS and CDR2 is YYNGEE in the germline V gene. V shed 2 bases and J 5 bases; nucleotides not matched to a gene: 9. There are 18 residues in the CDR3. As DNA, the CDR3 is TGTGCCAGCAGCGTCAATCTCGGGACTAGCGGGGGAAACAATGAGCAGTTCTTC. It encodes CASSVNLGTSGGNNEQFF.